This T cell receptor (beta chain) derives from a study of T cells expressing NK-cell markers. Study as a whole: Investigators obtained TCR beta repertoires from sorted CD3+CD56+NKG2C+, CD3+CD56+NKG2C- and CD3+CD56-NKG2C+ T cells. One of eight sequenced donors was HCMV-seronegative; the other seven were seropositive. Findings and caveats of the study: The dominant NKG2C+ clonotypes represented about 1.0-7.0% of CD8+ T cells in over 5 donors.

TCRdb reworked the 5' RACE reads into one entry per CDR3 protein, no DNA. Here the sample table reports around 180,000 distinct CDR3 sequences. Remarks on this clonotype: The target antigen is unknown.

This CDR3 region has 16 residues. Germline CDR1 and CDR2: SEHNR and FQNEAQ (reference sequence). Material: blood T cells: a sorted CD56 or NKG2C T cell subset, CD4+ or CD8+ T cells, or bulk PBMC T cells (not recorded which). This chain joins TRBV7-9 and TRBJ2-7; TCRdb picks TRBD1, but there is no DNA to check that call. The TCR was taken from a man aged 18 to 70 in good health. The CDR3 sequence is CASSSGAGGDTYEQYF.